This T cell receptor (beta chain) appears in the sequencing data of a study of early T cells in non-severe SARS-CoV-2 infection (dated by TCRdb to the early 2020s). Study-level background: Bulk RNA from unsorted whole blood was used for TCR sequencing, so alpha and beta chains could not be paired.

This was a case-control study nested in a cohort of healthcare workers in London, UK, who had nasopharyngeal swab PCR tests and blood samples taken every week. Between 23 and 31 March 2020, the week of the UK lockdown, healthcare workers were enrolled and then followed up weekly for as long as 16 weeks. The library was generated by 5' RACE. TCRdb names NextSeq 500 as the instrument used. To correct for sequencing error and PCR bias, the TCR library protocol tagged individual cDNA molecules with unique molecular identifiers. Sequencing covered both TCR alpha and beta chains, and within each sample the abundances of alpha and beta sequences were tightly co-correlated. The paper's data handling went like this. V gene, J gene and CDR3 annotation of TCR sequences was performed with Decombinator V4. TCRs were defined as expanded if a significant change between any two time points was detected under a Poisson model with p below 0.0001. Abundances of TCRs were expressed as counts per million after normalisation to the total number of TCRs sequenced in each sample. MAIT TCRs were defined by TRAV1-2 paired with TRAJ12, TRAJ20 or TRAJ33, and iNKT TCRs by TRAV10 paired with TRAJ18. A search of VDJdb, accessed on 1 November 2021, was run for TCRs annotated to CMV, EBV and SARS-CoV-2, with TCRs annotated for multiple antigens excluded. TCRdb applied fastp at Q25 and MiXCR to the public reads, then kept only in-frame beta chains. Every distinct CDR3 protein forms one entry, paired with its most common genes and DNA. The V and J calls follow TCRdb's processing rather than the paper's. The sample table contains approximately 73,000 distinct CDR3 sequences; only one count was recorded for roughly 10% of them. In total, the top ten clones hold roughly 4.7% of the sample.

General conclusions and limits of the study: VDJdb matching was skewed toward anti-spike CD8 responses, so virus-specific expansions were likely underestimated and private and CD4 specificities were missed.

Spanning cysteine to phenylalanine, the CDR3 consists of 15 amino acids. Only the CDR3 DNA stays, 45 bases, in frame from base 1. CDR1 and CDR2 were assigned from the germline V gene as SGHTA and FQGNSA. For this chain, trimming is 3 bases at the V end and 5 bases at the J end, and the number of junction bases without a gene match is 3. This clonotype has a handful of counts. It has no known antigen specificity. Per-base qualities were not stored, and no clone one base away is much larger. This clonotype originated in an adult who was a healthcare worker with PCR-confirmed SARS-CoV-2 infection or an uninfected control (not recorded which). Sample: whole blood. The sequence links TRBV7-2 to TRBJ1-6; 8 junctional bases match TRBD1. The DNA reads TGTGCCAGCAGCTTCCGGGACAGGAATAATTCACCCCTCCACTTT. This gives the protein CASSFRDRNNSPLHF.